A selection of T cell receptor beta chains follows, all from one sample in a study of shared clonotypes between healthy human individuals. Repertoires were generated with immunoSEQ multiplex PCR, while TCRdb's copy carries only in-frame clones and drops some. The table lists a few million clones, approximately 92% of them singletons, with roughly 0.13% in the top ten. The sample was naive CD4+ T cells sorted from blood. Every receptor here comes from a man in his late teens or twenties in good health. Both conserved end residues are part of each CDR3. Fields, in order: V gene, clone size, J gene, CDR3 length, D gene, CDR3 protein, CDR3 DNA. D genes are given only for firm matches. Where a row states a size, it is once, few, many or the class of an expanded clone; other rows omit it.

TRBV2	NA	TRBJ1-1	15	NA	CASSEVQVSRGEAFF	TGTGCCAGCAGTGAAGTACAGGTTTCCAGGGGAGAAGCTTTCTTT
TRBV7-9	NA	TRBJ2-7	13	TRBD1	CASSRQGTGEQYF	TGTGCCAGCAGCAGACAGGGGACGGGGGAGCAGTACTTC
TRBV6-1	few	TRBJ1-1	13	NA	CASSEVFARRAFF	TGTGCCAGCAGTGAAGTTTTCGCCCGTCGAGCTTTCTTT
TRBV5-4	NA	TRBJ2-3	16	TRBD2	CASSSNPTRGTDTQYF	TGTGCCAGCAGCTCGAACCCGACGCGGGGGACAGATACGCAGTATTTT
TRBV2	NA	TRBJ2-5	15	NA	CASTAGSLPQGSQYF	TGTGCCAGCACTGCTGGTAGCCTCCCCCAGGGTAGCCAGTACTTC
TRBV18	NA	TRBJ1-1	15	TRBD1	CASSGPGQGATEAFF	TGTGCCAGCTCAGGACCGGGACAGGGGGCCACTGAAGCTTTCTTT
TRBV2	NA	TRBJ1-2	15	NA	CASSEGLAGNYGYTF	TGTGCCAGCAGCGAAGGACTAGCGGGCAACTATGGCTACACCTTC
TRBV18	NA	TRBJ2-5	12	NA	CASSPFGETQYF	TGTGCCAGCTCACCCTTTGGAGAGACCCAGTACTTC
TRBV30	NA	TRBJ2-2	14	TRBD2	CAWKGLAGPGELFF	TGTGCCTGGAAGGGACTAGCGGGGCCTGGGGAGCTGTTTTTT
TRBV6-5	NA	TRBJ1-1	14	NA	CASSTWGTNTEAFF	TGTGCCAGCAGCACCTGGGGGACGAACACTGAAGCTTTCTTT
TRBV30	once	TRBJ2-3	14	NA	CAWSVGIRDSTQYF	TGTGCCTGGAGTGTAGGCATTCGGGACTCTACGCAGTATTTT
TRBV19	NA	TRBJ2-3	20	NA	CASTHSPRGGMTRGADTQYF	TGTGCCAGTACCCACTCTCCACGTGGAGGTATGACACGGGGCGCAGATACGCAGTATTTT
TRBV30	NA	TRBJ2-7	14	TRBD1	CAWKGSTGGFEQYF	TGTGCCTGGAAGGGATCGACAGGGGGATTCGAGCAGTACTTC